This TCR beta chain is from a study of shared clonotypes between healthy human individuals. Study observations and caveats: Generation probabilities of non-shared clonotypes were lower (relative to those shared by all four donors).

As for this clone: Its antigen is not identified.

Trimming took off 3 bases at V and 7 bases at J, with 13 bases between the two ends. This CDR3 spans 13 amino acids. Germline V gene sequence: CDR1 GTSNPN, CDR2 SVGIG (reference sequence). Study processing details: Filtering was not the same, since immunoSEQ gave junction-only sequences without quality scores. Some clones are missing from TCRdb's copy, which holds only in-frame ones; the method was immunoSEQ multiplex PCR. The V and J calls and clone size come from that table; D and trimming were worked out from the DNA. The data contain about 1 million clones, approximately 76% of them singletons. This receptor was obtained from a man younger than 35 in good health. Material: memory CD4+ T cells sorted from blood. Subset noted: CD45RA-negative fraction. The chain uses TRBV30 and TRBJ1-5; maybe TRBD1 (6 bases). The CDR3 loop reads CAWSQGWVQPQHF. CDR3 coding DNA: TGTGCCTGGAGCCAGGGGTGGGTCCAGCCCCAGCATTTT.